This T cell receptor beta chain was captured in a study of human T cells and chemical hapten exposure (dated by TCRdb to 2020 to 2022). Regarding the study in general: For sensitization, 2% DPC in acetone was applied to a 2 cm by 2 cm area of upper inner arm skin. Throughout the study period of roughly 24 weeks, patients also received therapeutic DPC doses to the scalp every week. Patch testing was performed on the upper back with Finn chambers containing 0.01% DPC, and the patch tests were scored after 6 days according to International Contact Dermatitis Research Group standards. Alopecia areata with under or over 50% scalp involvement, alopecia totalis and alopecia universalis were represented in the patient cohort, which was mostly female. Libraries were combined into a pool for sequencing, and differences in TCR yield between samples came mainly from small differences in library volumes within the pool. In alopecia patients, the study followed how the peripheral blood TCR repertoire changed in vivo over primary and secondary sensitization to diphenylcyclopropenone (DPC), a hapten. Blood was sampled from patients pre-sensitization (week 0) and at 2, 6 and about 24 weeks after DPC sensitization. For TCR sequencing, blood came from over 25 alopecia patients at anywhere from one to four time points (pre-sensitization, 2, 6 and 24 weeks).

The time point label, as the study defines it: pre-sensitization, week 0. This specimen's treatment or condition label, interpreted: therapeutic diphenylcyclopropenone sensitization with weekly scalp DPC. At every patch-test visit, the blood draw took place before the patch test was put on. Eligible patients were aged 18 to 70, diagnosed with alopecia, deemed suitable for DPC therapy, and excluded if pregnant. Total RNA was extracted from unfractionated whole blood that had been collected in Tempus Blood RNA tubes. CDR1 LNHDA and CDR2 SQIVND are derived from the germline V gene (reference sequence). The CDR3 runs 13 residues from the cysteine to the phenylalanine. The only DNA kept is the CDR3, 39 bases in frame from the first base. Trimming at the junction amounts to 5 bases on V and 4 bases on J, and the germline ends lie 10 bases apart. The full study reports these points: Patch test score correlated positively with the number of PT1 expanded TCRs, reaching significance at thresholds 8, 16 and 32 but not at 4. Expanded TCRs formed significantly more large CDR3 similarity clusters than pre-sensitization or healthy control sets, consistent with antigen-driven responses. No change with DPC sensitization was found in the number of TCRs above 1 in 1000 frequency, and no evidence of global repertoire structure alterations was found. Because every patient had alopecia, a presumed autoimmune disease, the patients' immune response might differ from that of healthy individuals. Repeated subsampling changed both the strength of the expansion versus patch-test correlation and the threshold at which that correlation became significant.

Only a few counts were recorded for this clonotype. The antigen this receptor binds is unknown. Qualities for individual bases were not recorded, and no much larger clone is one base off. Libraries came from RACE. Sequencing relied on a NextSeq 500. During library preparation, unique molecular identifiers were attached to individual cDNA molecules so that TCRs could be counted in a quantitative, reproducible way. Both TCR alpha and TCR beta chains were sequenced from each blood RNA sample. The study's own analysis went as follows. Samples had a median of roughly 98,000 TCRs, with a range from roughly 23,224 to 750,000. V, J and CDR3 annotation of the TCR reads was performed with the Decombinator software suite. For PS versus PT1 abundance plots, all samples were subsampled to the same number of TCRs (28,000). Expanded TCRs were defined as absent before sensitization and observed at least eight times at the 2-week time point. TCRdb reprocessing: public reads trimmed at Q25 with fastp, clones called with MiXCR, in-frame beta chains kept. Identical CDR3 protein sequences are pooled into one entry, listed with their most common genes and DNA. The V and J calls and clone size are TCRdb's, not the authors'. Within this sample are about 80,000 distinct CDR3 sequences, with about 14% of them counted one time only. Together, the top ten hold roughly 4.6% of the sample.

The source of this sequence is a woman aged 45-60 years with alopecia areata. Some clones in this sample may be carry-over from other donors' samples. The sample here was whole blood, taken in connection with sensitization to the hapten diphenylcyclopropenone (DPC). The chain is assembled from TRBV19 and TRBJ2-3, with no confident D gene call. The DNA sequence is as follows: TGTGCCAGTAGTTCCCTACCTCCAGATACGCAGTATTTT. This encodes CASSSLPPDTQYF.